The 20 T cell receptor beta chains given below trace back to one sample, sequenced in a study of cytomegalovirus exposure and HLA in healthy donors. The study ran its PCR with 60 Vbeta and 13 Jbeta primers. Clones were sequenced by immunoSEQ multiplex PCR, and TCRdb holds only the in-frame ones, with some missing. The repertoire has 150,000 to 200,000 clones, about three quarters of them found once; the top ten carry around 0.89%. The sequenced sample consisted of PBMCs. The receptors were sampled from a woman aged 50 to 65 in good health and CMV-seropositive.

This chain links TRBV7-2 with TRBJ1-2; TRBD1 agrees at 10 bases. From germline, CDR1 is SGHTA and CDR2 FQGNSA. The CDR3 is 14 amino acids. V was clipped by 1 base and J by 7 bases; unmatched bases: 3. This CDR3 reads CASSLGTGGLGYTF. The CDR3 coding sequence is TGTGCCAGCAGCTTAGGGACAGGGGGGCTTGGCTACACCTTC.

This chain joins TRBV6-1 and TRBJ2-7; perhaps TRBD1 as D (6 bases). The CDR3 covers 13 residues. Trimming left V 7 bases short and J 5 bases short, with 15 bases between. Germline V gene lookup returns CDR1 MNHNS and CDR2 SASEGT. The CDR3 sequence is CASKYQGFNEQYF. DNA for the CDR3: TGTGCCAGCAAGTATCAGGGGTTTAACGAGCAGTACTTC.

On this clone: The identical CDR3 is also encoded by other nucleotide sequences in the sample. V and J are TRBV9 and TRBJ1-3; 7 bases align to TRBD1. V was pared by 3 bases and J by 0 bases, with 3 bases of the junction left unmatched. CDR1 is SGDLS, CDR2 YYNGEE, per germline. CDR3 length: 15 residues. The CDR3 DNA follows: TGTGCCAGCAGCGCCACAGGGGACTCTGGAAACACCATATATTTT. Protein: CASSATGDSGNTIYF.

This chain uses TRBV2 with TRBJ1-5, with 10 bases identical to TRBD1. Losses at the gene ends were 6 bases for V and 1 base for J; bases not matched to a gene: 9. This CDR3 contains 17 residues. The germline V gene has CDR1 SNHLY and CDR2 FYNNEI. The chain's CDR3 is CASSNDRGLWSNQPQHF. CDR3 in DNA: TGTGCCAGCAGCAATGACAGGGGGCTGTGGAGCAATCAGCCCCAGCATTTT.

The chain links TRBV6-5 to TRBJ2-3; no clear D. The CDR3 consists of 11 residues. Trimming took 6 bases from V and 7 from J, leaving 8 bases between them. The V gene's germline CDR1 is MNHEY and CDR2 SVGAGI. For the CDR3, the DNA is TGTGCCAGCAGCCGACTTAATACGCAGTATTTT. Its translation: CASSRLNTQYF.

This clone was detected only once. This CDR3 is CASKPASFGTGYYEQYF. Here the CDR3 DNA reads TGCGCCAGCAAGCCAGCCTCTTTCGGGACAGGGTACTACGAGCAGTACTTC. This sequence joins TRBV4-1 and TRBJ2-7, with 9 positions matching TRBD1. This CDR3 region has 17 residues. The germline CDR1 and CDR2 sequences are MGHRA and YSYEKL. The J segment lost 3 bases and the V segment lost 7 bases, leaving 16 bases of the junction unmatched.

This clone has a single count. At one end, the junction sequence differs from germline, possibly due to a read error. Other DNA sequences within the sample encode an identical CDR3. The chain joins TRBV7-2 to TRBJ1-1; no firm D call. This CDR3 is built from 13 residues. Germline lookup yields CDR1 SGHTA and CDR2 FQGNSA. CDR3 amino acids: CASSTVPNTEAFF. The DNA for the CDR3 is TGTGCCAGCAGCACAGTCCCGAACACCGAAGCTTTCTTT.

V and J are TRBV5-1 and TRBJ2-7, with D maybe TRBD1 (6 bases). V was clipped by 0 bases and J by 1 base, with 8 bases between them. This CDR3 spans 14 amino acids. Germline-derived CDR1 and CDR2 are SGHRS and YFSETQ. Here the CDR3 DNA reads TGCGCCAGCAGCTTGGGGACAGCTTCCTACGAGCAGTACTTC. This translates into CASSLGTASYEQYF.

The rearrangement uses TRBV13 and TRBJ2-7; 8 bases are shared with TRBD2. Germline values: CDR1 PRHDT, CDR2 FYEKMQ (reference sequence). This CDR3 is 16 amino acids long. The J segment lost 0 bases and the V segment lost 5 bases, leaving 9 bases of the junction unmatched. The CDR3 DNA sequence: TGTGCCAGCAGCCCAGCCCCAGCGGGAGTCTCCTACGAGCAGTACTTC. Its protein is CASSPAPAGVSYEQYF. Supplemented by reference TRBV13 and TRBJ2-7, the full variable domain reads AAGVIQSPRHLIKEKRETATLKCYPIPRHDTVYWYQQGPGQDPQFLISFYEKMQSDKGSIPDRFSAQQFSDYHSELNMSSLELGDSALYFCASSPAPAGVSYEQYFGPGTRLTVT.

This chain joins TRBV7-9 and TRBJ2-3; 12 nucleotides line up with TRBD2. CDR1 is SEHNR and CDR2 is FQNEAQ in the germline V gene (reference sequence). CDR3 size: 17 residues. The V and J ends lost 5 bases and 7 bases, in that order; junction bases with no gene match: 13. The CDR3 loop is CASSGGFLAGGPYTQYF. The CDR3 nucleotides read TGTGCCAGCAGCGGTGGATTCCTAGCGGGAGGGCCATATACGCAGTATTTT.

The gene calls are TRBV2 and TRBJ2-7, with TRBD2 identical over 8 bases. CDR1 and CDR2 from the germline V gene are SNHLY and FYNNEI. Trimming cost V 4 bases and J 4 bases; bases outside gene matches: 6. CDR3 length equals 14 residues. The CDR3 DNA follows: TGTGCCAGCAGTGCGGCGGGAGGTGGGTACGAGCAGTACTTC. Translation: CASSAAGGGYEQYF. Drawing the rest from reference TRBV2 and TRBJ2-7, the complete variable domain is EPEVTQTPSHQVTQMGQEVILRCVPISNHLYFYWYRQILGQKVEFLVSFYNNEISEKSEIFDDQFSVERPDGSNFTLKIRSTKLEDSAMYFCASSAAGGGYEQYFGPGTRLTVT.

This clone has only one observation. This rearrangement joins TRBV10-3 to TRBJ1-2, with 7 positions matching TRBD1. Germline V lookup: CDR1 ENHRY, CDR2 SYGVKD. The CDR3 extends over 13 amino acids. The V and J ends lost 6 bases and 7 bases, in that order; junction bases with no gene match: 8. CDR3 in DNA: TGTGCCATCAGCCCCGACAGGGTTGGTGGCTACACCTTC. Its protein is CAISPDRVGGYTF.

The chain uses TRBV6-5 and TRBJ2-5; D is unresolved. Germline V gene lookup returns CDR1 MNHEY and CDR2 SVGAGI. The CDR3 runs 12 residues. Deletions cut 5 bases from V and 3 bases from J, with 7 bases between. The CDR3: CASSHREETQYF. As DNA, the CDR3 is TGTGCCAGCAGTCACCGCGAAGAGACCCAGTACTTC.

The chain carries TRBV5-1 and TRBJ2-2; possible D gene TRBD2, 7 bases. Trimming removed 4 bases from V and 6 bases from J, with 19 bases in between. CDR3 length: 16 residues. The germline CDR1 and CDR2 sequences are SGHRS and YFSETQ. CDR3 coding DNA: TGCGCCAGCAGCCCGCAGGGGAGGGCGGTTGCCGGGGAGCTGTTTTTT. Its protein is CASSPQGRAVAGELFF.

This chain joins TRBV10-3 and TRBJ2-1; D not certain. CDR1 ENHRY and CDR2 SYGVKD come from the germline V gene. With 9 bases removed from V and 8 bases from J, the gap between germline ends came to 14 bases. This CDR3 contains 12 residues. The CDR3 here is CAISVGEDEQFF. The CDR3 nucleotides are TGTGCCATATCCGTGGGTGAGGATGAGCAGTTCTTC.

This chain links TRBV7-9 with TRBJ1-1, with D unresolved. CDR1 is SEHNR, CDR2 FQNEAQ, per germline (reference sequence). The CDR3 is 13 residues long. The ends were cut back, 10 bases at V and 3 bases at J, with 15 bases in the middle. CDR3 loop: CAIPLGGDTEAFF. The CDR3 DNA is TGTGCCATCCCGTTGGGCGGGGACACTGAAGCTTTCTTT.

V is TRBV7-2 and J is TRBJ2-2; 12 nucleotides match TRBD2. V shed 6 bases and J 4 bases; nucleotides not matched to a gene: 0. Germline-derived CDR1 and CDR2 are SGHTA and FQGNSA. CDR3 length equals 14 residues. CDR3 sequence: CASRGLAGTGELFF. The CDR3, as DNA: TGTGCCAGCAGGGGACTAGCGGGCACCGGGGAGCTGTTTTTT. The variable domain in full, completed from reference TRBV7-2 and TRBJ2-2, reads GAGVSQSPSNKVTEKGKDVELRCDPISGHTALYWYRQSLGQGLEFLIYFQGNSAPDKSGLPSDRFSAERTGGSVSTLTIQRTQQEDSAVYLCASRGLAGTGELFFGEGSRLTVL.

The chain combines TRBV4-1 with TRBJ1-2, with TRBD1 matching 8 bases. Unmatched junction bases numbered 12, after V lost 1 base and J lost 8 bases. The germline V gene encodes CDR1 MGHRA and CDR2 YSYEKL. The CDR3 spans 16 residues. The DNA of the CDR3 is TGCGCCAGCAGCCAAGGCTTTGGACAGGGTGGGGTAGGCTACACCTTC. Amino acids: CASSQGFGQGGVGYTF.

V and J are TRBV7-3 and TRBJ1-2, with D possibly matching TRBD1 (6 bases). The CDR3 extends over 14 amino acids. Between the trimmed V and J ends, which lost 2 bases and 8 bases, there was a span of 15 bases. Germline V gene data show CDR1 as SGHTA and CDR2 as FQGTGA. CDR3 residues: CASSLWGGPEGYTF. The CDR3 bases are TGTGCCAGCAGCTTATGGGGGGGGCCAGAGGGCTACACCTTC.

This clone was recorded once. The V and J genes are TRBV11-2 and TRBJ2-3; tentative D call: TRBD1 (6 bases). The CDR3 runs to 14 residues. V lost 2 bases and J 4 bases, leaving 10 bases between the germline ends. Germline-derived CDR1 and CDR2 are SGHAT and FQNNGV. CDR3 bases: TGTGCCAGCAGCTTAAGGCGACAGGCAGATACGCAGTATTTT. Amino acids: CASSLRRQADTQYF.